A selection of T cell receptor beta chains follows, all from one sample in a study of a mutant IDH1 vaccine in newly diagnosed glioma. Here immunoSEQ multiplex PCR was the method, and the copy in TCRdb shows in-frame clones only, minus some. The data hold some 40,000 clones, with approximately 80% observed a single time. These receptors lack a known antigen. Sequencing used PBMCs, obtained from a glioma patient whose treatment included an IDH1 peptide vaccine. The receptors were gathered from a man in his forties with glioma. Both conserved end residues are part of each CDR3. D genes are given only for firm matches. Clone size is not always given. Where it is, it says once, few, many or a class for expanded clones.

J,size,V,D,CDR3,DNA
TRBJ1-1,NA,TRBV19,TRBD1,CASSIERTGGNTEAFF,TGTGCCAGTAGTATAGAGCGGACAGGGGGGAACACTGAAGCTTTCTTT
TRBJ1-6,NA,TRBV6-1,NA,CASSVGGFGSSYNSPLHF,TGTGCCAGCAGTGTAGGAGGGTTTGGAAGCTCCTATAATTCACCCCTCCACTTT
TRBJ2-2,NA,TRBV5-1,TRBD1,CASIPGGNTGELFF,TGCGCCAGCATCCCAGGGGGGAACACCGGGGAGCTGTTTTTT
TRBJ1-1,NA,TRBV7-2,TRBD1,CASSLQGAGEAFF,TGTGCCAGCAGCTTGCAGGGGGCTGGTGAAGCTTTCTTT
TRBJ2-7,NA,TRBV5-6,NA,CASSSTGRHEQYF,TGTGCCAGCAGCTCGACAGGGAGGCACGAGCAGTACTTC
TRBJ1-1,few,TRBV19,NA,CATQTGWTEAFF,TGTGCCACCCAGACAGGATGGACTGAAGCTTTCTTT
TRBJ1-1,few,TRBV5-1,NA,CASSSGPNTEAFF,TGCGCCAGCAGCTCCGGACCTAACACTGAAGCTTTCTTT
TRBJ1-2,NA,TRBV28,NA,CASSLRAGAYGYTF,TGTGCCAGCAGTTTACGGGCCGGGGCCTATGGCTACACCTTC
TRBJ2-7,few,TRBV4-3,TRBD1,CASSRAYFGTGDYEQYF,TGCGCCAGCAGCCGCGCCTATTTCGGGACAGGGGACTACGAGCAGTACTTC
TRBJ2-7,few,TRBV11-3,NA,CASSLDGRGGDDEQYF,TGTGCCAGCAGCTTAGATGGGCGAGGGGGTGACGACGAGCAGTACTTC
TRBJ2-7,NA,TRBV19,TRBD2,CASSTPGLTYEQYF,TGTGCCAGTAGTACGCCGGGACTAACTTACGAGCAGTACTTC
TRBJ1-1,few,TRBV28,NA,CASITGALNTEAFF,TGTGCCAGCATCACGGGGGCTTTGAACACTGAAGCTTTCTTT
TRBJ2-7,NA,TRBV28,NA,CASSPLTSLYEQYF,TGTGCCAGCAGTCCCCTGACTAGTCTCTACGAGCAGTACTTC
TRBJ2-7,NA,TRBV7-9,TRBD1,CASRSSGTGASYEQYF,TGTGCCAGCAGATCTTCCGGGACAGGGGCTTCCTACGAGCAGTACTTC
TRBJ2-5,medium-sized,TRBV29-1,NA,CSGGSGAETQYF,TGCAGCGGGGGATCAGGGGCGGAGACCCAGTACTTC
TRBJ2-2,NA,TRBV7-2,TRBD1,CASSKGTVTGELFF,TGTGCCAGCAGCAAAGGGACAGTGACCGGGGAGCTGTTTTTT
TRBJ2-6,NA,TRBV30,NA,CAWNGFSGANVLTF,TGTGCCTGGAACGGATTCTCTGGGGCCAACGTCCTGACTTTC
TRBJ2-3,few,TRBV5-4,NA,CASSLGRTTTDTQYF,TGTGCCAGCAGCTTGGGCAGGACAACCACAGATACGCAGTATTTT
TRBJ2-3,NA,TRBV9,TRBD2,CASSVAVAGGLTDTQYF,TGTGCCAGCAGCGTAGCGGTAGCGGGGGGACTCACAGATACGCAGTATTTT
TRBJ2-2,NA,TRBV5-1,NA,CASSLRQDHGELFF,TGCGCCAGCAGCCTACGACAGGATCACGGGGAGCTGTTTTTT
TRBJ2-3,NA,TRBV4-1,TRBD1,CASSQRAAQGATSTDTQYF,TGCGCCAGCAGCCAAAGGGCCGCACAGGGGGCGACAAGCACAGATACGCAGTATTTT
TRBJ2-7,NA,TRBV6-1,NA,CASSPRTESYEQYF,TGTGCCAGCAGTCCTCGGACAGAGAGCTACGAGCAGTACTTC
TRBJ1-1,few,TRBV6-5,NA,CASIKGTEAFF,TGTGCCAGCATCAAGGGCACTGAAGCTTTCTTT
TRBJ2-6,NA,TRBV7-2,NA,CASSPAGANVLTF,TGTGCCAGCAGCCCGGCGGGGGCCAACGTCCTGACTTTC
TRBJ1-1,NA,TRBV29-1,TRBD1,CSVGRTGLDTEAFF,TGCAGCGTGGGAAGGACAGGGTTGGACACTGAAGCTTTCTTT
TRBJ1-5,once,TRBV7-2,TRBD1,CASSLKGQGGNQPQHF,TGTGCCAGCAGCTTAAAGGGACAGGGAGGGAATCAGCCCCAGCATTTT
TRBJ2-7,NA,TRBV28,TRBD1,CASSLPGTGHYEQYF,TGTGCCAGCAGTTTACCCGGGACAGGACACTACGAGCAGTACTTC
TRBJ2-4,few,TRBV5-6,NA,CASSVQAGVSAKNIQYF,TGTGCCAGCAGCGTACAGGCAGGGGTCTCAGCCAAAAACATTCAGTACTTC
TRBJ1-1,NA,TRBV19,NA,CASTRIQGITEAFF,TGTGCCAGTACCCGGATACAGGGAATCACTGAAGCTTTCTTT
TRBJ2-1,NA,TRBV27,NA,CASSPINEQFF,TGTGCCAGCAGTCCAATTAATGAGCAGTTCTTC
TRBJ2-7,once,TRBV7-2,NA,CASSLAVGHEEQYF,TGTGCCAGCAGCTTAGCGGTCGGTCACGAAGAGCAGTACTTC
TRBJ2-2,NA,TRBV7-9,TRBD2,CATALAGGFGELFF,TGTGCCACAGCGCTAGCGGGAGGGTTCGGGGAGCTGTTTTTT
TRBJ1-4,NA,TRBV10-3,NA,CAISESRTVNEKLFF,TGTGCCATCAGTGAGTCGCGGACAGTTAATGAAAAACTGTTTTTT
TRBJ2-5,few,TRBV5-8,TRBD2,CASSLGSSGEQETQYF,TGTGCCAGCAGCTTAGGATCTAGCGGGGAGCAAGAGACCCAGTACTTC
TRBJ2-5,NA,TRBV15,NA,CATSRDYPAGPYGQYF,TGTGCCACCAGCAGAGATTATCCAGCAGGCCCCTACGGGCAGTACTTC
TRBJ2-7,NA,TRBV27,NA,CASSFRGYEQYF,TGTGCCAGCAGTTTCAGGGGCTACGAGCAGTACTTC
TRBJ1-2,NA,TRBV5-1,NA,CASSPGREGYTF,TGCGCCAGCAGTCCCGGGAGGGAAGGCTACACCTTC
TRBJ2-5,NA,TRBV4-1,TRBD2,CASSQASSGYQETQYF,TGCGCCAGCAGCCAAGCGTCTAGCGGGTACCAAGAGACCCAGTACTTC
TRBJ2-5,NA,TRBV5-4,NA,CASSLDSDQETQYF,TGTGCCAGCAGCTTAGATTCAGACCAAGAGACCCAGTACTTC
TRBJ2-1,NA,TRBV5-4,TRBD2,CASSAWTSGGNNEQFF,TGTGCCAGCAGCGCTTGGACTAGCGGGGGAAACAATGAGCAGTTCTTC
TRBJ2-1,NA,TRBV7-9,TRBD1,CASSPSQWDSPWDEQFF,TGTGCCAGCAGCCCTTCCCAATGGGACAGCCCCTGGGATGAGCAGTTCTTC
TRBJ2-3,NA,TRBV4-3,TRBD1,CASSQEAGGKLDTQYF,TGCGCCAGCAGCCAAGAAGCAGGGGGCAAATTGGATACGCAGTATTTT
TRBJ2-5,NA,TRBV9,NA,CASSGGAGSEETQYF,TGTGCCAGCAGCGGTGGGGCAGGGTCAGAGGAGACCCAGTACTTC
TRBJ1-5,NA,TRBV28,NA,CASSSAYREKDSNQPQHF,TGTGCCAGCAGTTCCGCGTACAGGGAAAAAGATAGCAATCAGCCCCAGCATTTT
TRBJ2-7,NA,TRBV5-5,TRBD2,CASSSTPLALSSYEQYF,TGTGCCAGCAGCTCAACACCACTAGCGTTAAGCTCCTACGAGCAGTACTTC
TRBJ2-7,few,TRBV5-1,TRBD2,CASSLEVAGGPGYEQYF,TGCGCCAGCAGCTTGGAGGTAGCGGGAGGGCCGGGATACGAGCAGTACTTC
TRBJ1-2,NA,TRBV4-3,NA,CASSQEGQGHSYTF,TGCGCCAGCAGCCAAGAAGGCCAGGGGCATAGCTACACCTTC
TRBJ2-3,few,TRBV9,NA,CASSVSGRTDTQYF,TGTGCCAGCAGCGTATCCGGGCGGACAGATACGCAGTATTTT
TRBJ1-1,NA,TRBV7-2,NA,CASSWRTDMNTEAFF,TGTGCCAGCAGCTGGAGGACAGACATGAACACTGAAGCTTTCTTT
TRBJ2-3,NA,TRBV10-3,TRBD1,CAIKDHGTGEDTQYF,TGTGCCATCAAGGACCACGGGACAGGGGAAGATACGCAGTATTTT
TRBJ2-5,NA,TRBV4-2,TRBD2,CASSQGAVSGRKETQYF,TGTGCCAGCAGCCAAGGGGCGGTTAGCGGGAGAAAAGAGACCCAGTACTTC
TRBJ2-5,NA,TRBV2,TRBD1,CARRRTGEETQYF,TGTGCCAGGAGACGGACAGGGGAGGAGACCCAGTACTTC
TRBJ2-1,NA,TRBV30,TRBD2,CAWSPRTRVPYNEQFF,TGTGCCTGGAGTCCCAGGACTAGGGTCCCCTACAATGAGCAGTTCTTC
TRBJ2-7,NA,TRBV7-2,NA,CASSLGGTPSYEQYF,TGTGCCAGCAGCTTAGGTGGCACCCCCTCCTACGAGCAGTACTTC